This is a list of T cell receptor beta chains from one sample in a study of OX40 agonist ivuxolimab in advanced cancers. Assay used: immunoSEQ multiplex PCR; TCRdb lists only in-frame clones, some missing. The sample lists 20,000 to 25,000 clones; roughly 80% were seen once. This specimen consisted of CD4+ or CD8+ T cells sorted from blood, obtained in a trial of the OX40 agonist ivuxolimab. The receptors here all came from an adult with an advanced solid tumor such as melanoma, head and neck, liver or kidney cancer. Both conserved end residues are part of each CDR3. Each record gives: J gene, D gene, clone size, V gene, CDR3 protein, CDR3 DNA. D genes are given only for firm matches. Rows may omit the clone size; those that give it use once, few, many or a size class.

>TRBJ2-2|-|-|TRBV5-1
CASSLLSGESTGELFF
TGCGCCAGCAGCTTGTTGTCGGGAGAGAGCACCGGGGAGCTGTTTTTT
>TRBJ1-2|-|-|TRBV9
CASSVAPEGHYGYTF
TGTGCCAGCAGCGTAGCCCCGGAAGGGCACTATGGCTACACCTTC
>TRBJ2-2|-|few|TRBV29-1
CSVDRVNTGELFF
TGCAGCGTTGACAGGGTAAACACCGGGGAGCTGTTTTTT
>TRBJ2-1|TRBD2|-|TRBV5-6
CASSLDSGRVYNEQFF
TGTGCCAGCAGCTTGGATAGCGGGAGGGTATACAATGAGCAGTTCTTC
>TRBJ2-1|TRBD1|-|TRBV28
CASSTGQLYNEQFF
TGTGCCAGCAGTACGGGACAGCTCTACAATGAGCAGTTCTTC
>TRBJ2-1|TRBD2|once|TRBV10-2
CASSVLAGPGEQFF
TGCGCCAGCAGTGTCCTAGCGGGGCCTGGTGAGCAGTTCTTC
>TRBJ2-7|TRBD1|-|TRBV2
CAIPRGTAYEQYF
TGTGCCATCCCTCGAGGGACAGCCTACGAGCAGTACTTC
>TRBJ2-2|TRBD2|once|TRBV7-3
CASSPIAGGANTGELFF
TGTGCCAGCAGCCCCATAGCGGGAGGGGCGAACACCGGGGAGCTGTTTTTT
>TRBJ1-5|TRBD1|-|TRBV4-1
CASSQADRGFDSNQPQHF
TGCGCCAGCAGCCAAGCTGACAGGGGGTTCGATAGCAATCAGCCCCAGCATTTT
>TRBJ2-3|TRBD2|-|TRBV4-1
CASSQVYGGASTDTQYF
TGCGCCAGCAGCCAAGTCTACGGGGGGGCCAGCACAGATACGCAGTATTTT
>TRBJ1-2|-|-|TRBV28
CASSPTAPMGYTF
TGTGCCAGCAGTCCGACAGCCCCTATGGGCTACACCTTC
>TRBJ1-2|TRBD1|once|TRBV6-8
CASSRTGGSGYTF
TGTGCCAGCAGTCGGACAGGAGGAAGTGGCTACACCTTC
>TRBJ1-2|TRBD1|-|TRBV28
CASSFPGQGFGYTF
TGTGCCAGCAGTTTCCCGGGACAGGGGTTTGGCTACACCTTC
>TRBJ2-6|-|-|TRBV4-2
CASSQDSWGSGANVLTF
TGTGCCAGCAGCCAAGATTCCTGGGGCTCTGGGGCCAACGTCCTGACTTTC
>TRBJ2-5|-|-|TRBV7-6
CASSSEGTQYF
TGTGCCAGCAGCTCAGAGGGGACCCAGTACTTC
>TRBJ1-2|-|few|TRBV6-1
CASSTNYGYTF
TGTGCCAGCAGCACGAACTATGGCTACACCTTC
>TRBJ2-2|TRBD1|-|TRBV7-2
CASSLGRGHTGELFF
TGTGCCAGCAGCTTAGGCAGGGGGCACACCGGGGAGCTGTTTTTT
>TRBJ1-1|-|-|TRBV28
CASRPTGQGISAEAFF
TGTGCCAGCAGACCGACGGGGCAGGGTATCAGCGCTGAAGCTTTCTTT
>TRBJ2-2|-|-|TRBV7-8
CASSFNGMNTGELFF
TGTGCCAGCAGCTTTAACGGGATGAACACCGGGGAGCTGTTTTTT
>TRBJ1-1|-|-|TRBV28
CASGSVITEAFF
TGTGCCAGCGGGTCGGTGATCACTGAAGCTTTCTTT
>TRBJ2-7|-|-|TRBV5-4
CASSLGGREQYF
TGTGCCAGCAGCTTGGGGGGGCGGGAGCAGTACTTC
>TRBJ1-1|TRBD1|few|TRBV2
CASRAGGTEAFF
TGTGCCAGCAGGGCAGGGGGGACTGAAGCTTTCTTT
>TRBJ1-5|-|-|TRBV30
CAWTGGGNQPQHF
TGTGCCTGGACCGGAGGGGGTAATCAGCCCCAGCATTTT
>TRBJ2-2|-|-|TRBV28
CASSRLGRRNTGELFF
TGTGCCAGCAGCCGATTAGGGAGAAGGAACACCGGGGAGCTGTTTTTT
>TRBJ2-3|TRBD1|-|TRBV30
CAWSVGTGLSTDTQYF
TGTGCCTGGAGTGTAGGGACAGGGCTTAGCACAGATACGCAGTATTTT
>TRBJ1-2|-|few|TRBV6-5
CASSLSRQDNYGYTF
TGTGCCAGCAGTTTAAGCCGACAGGATAACTATGGCTACACCTTC
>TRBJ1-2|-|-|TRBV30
CAWSVTEYGYTF
TGTGCCTGGAGTGTAACGGAGTATGGCTACACCTTC
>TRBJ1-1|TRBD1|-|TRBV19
CASSIWRWTGVGTEAFF
TGTGCCAGTAGTATTTGGAGATGGACAGGGGTTGGGACTGAAGCTTTCTTT
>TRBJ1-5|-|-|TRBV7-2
CASSPLAGSLEPQHF
TGTGCCAGCAGCCCCTTAGCAGGGAGTTTGGAGCCCCAGCATTTT
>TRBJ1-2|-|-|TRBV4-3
CASSQRGGPNYGYTF
TGCGCCAGCAGCCAACGAGGGGGACCTAACTATGGCTACACCTTC
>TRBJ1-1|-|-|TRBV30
CAWRKGMNTEAFF
TGTGCCTGGAGGAAGGGGATGAACACTGAAGCTTTCTTT
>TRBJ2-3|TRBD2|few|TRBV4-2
CASSQDSGAGGSDTQYF
TGTGCCAGCAGCCAAGATTCGGGAGCGGGGGGATCAGATACGCAGTATTTT
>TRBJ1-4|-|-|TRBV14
CASSQDQGRNEKLFF
TGTGCCAGCAGCCAAGATCAGGGCAGAAATGAAAAACTGTTTTTT
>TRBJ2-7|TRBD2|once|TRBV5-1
CASRGLAGGLGYEQYF
TGCGCCAGCCGAGGACTAGCGGGGGGGCTAGGCTACGAGCAGTACTTC
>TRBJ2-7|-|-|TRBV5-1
CASSLVGGYEQYF
TGCGCCAGCAGCTTGGTGGGGGGCTACGAGCAGTACTTC
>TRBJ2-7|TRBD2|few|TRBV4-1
CASSQTGLAGALAYEQYF
TGCGCCAGCAGCCAAACCGGACTAGCGGGGGCCCTGGCCTACGAGCAGTACTTC
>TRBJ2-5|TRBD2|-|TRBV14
CASSPGGRQETQYF
TGTGCCAGCAGCCCGGGAGGGCGGCAAGAGACCCAGTACTTC